This TCR beta chain was captured by sequencing in a study of T cells in localized non-small cell lung cancer. The repertoire was sequenced with immunoSEQ multiplex PCR; TCRdb's copy has only in-frame clones and lacks some. Of approximately 72,000 clones listed, 84% were seen once; the top ten hold 13%. Germline CDR1 and CDR2: SGHRS and YFSETQ. V gave up 3 bases and J gave up 10 bases, with 11 bases separating them. This CDR3 comprises 12 residues. The input for sequencing was peripheral blood, taken before any cancer treatment. The chain recombines TRBV5-1 with TRBJ2-1, with D perhaps given as TRBD1 or TRBD2 (5 bases each). The clonotype was recovered from a female donor older than 55 with stage I lung adenocarcinoma. The CDR3 region is CASSSGRGEQFF. CDR3 DNA sequence: TGCGCCAGCAGCTCGGGACGGGGAGAGCAGTTCTTC.